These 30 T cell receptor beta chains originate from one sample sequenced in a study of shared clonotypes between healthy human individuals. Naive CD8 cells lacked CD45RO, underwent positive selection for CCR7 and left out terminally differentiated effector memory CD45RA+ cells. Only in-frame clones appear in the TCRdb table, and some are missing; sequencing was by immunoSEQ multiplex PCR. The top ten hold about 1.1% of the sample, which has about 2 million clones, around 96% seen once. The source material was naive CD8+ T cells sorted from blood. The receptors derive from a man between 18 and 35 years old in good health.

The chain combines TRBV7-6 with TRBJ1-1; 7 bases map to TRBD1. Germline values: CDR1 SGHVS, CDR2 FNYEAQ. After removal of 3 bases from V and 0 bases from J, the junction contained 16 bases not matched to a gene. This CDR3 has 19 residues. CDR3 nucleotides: TGTGCCAGCAGCTTTAAGGGGGCCATACCGCAGGGCGTGAACACTGAAGCTTTCTTT. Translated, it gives CASSFKGAIPQGVNTEAFF.

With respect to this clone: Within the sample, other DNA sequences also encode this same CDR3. CDR3 loop: CASSQFRGYEQYF. CDR3 bases: TGCGCCAGCAGCCAATTCCGGGGCTACGAGCAGTACTTC. This chain links TRBV4-1 with TRBJ2-7; TRBD2 might be the D (5 bases). This CDR3 spans 13 amino acids. The V end was cut by 2 bases, the J end by 3 bases, with 8 bases between. Per the germline V gene, CDR1 is MGHRA and CDR2 is YSYEKL.

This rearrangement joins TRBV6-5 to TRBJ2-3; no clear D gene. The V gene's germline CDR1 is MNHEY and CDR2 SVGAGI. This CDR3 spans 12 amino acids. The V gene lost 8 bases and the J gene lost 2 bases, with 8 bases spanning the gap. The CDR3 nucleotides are TGTGCCAGCGCGAGGTACACAGATACGCAGTATTTT. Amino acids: CASARYTDTQYF.

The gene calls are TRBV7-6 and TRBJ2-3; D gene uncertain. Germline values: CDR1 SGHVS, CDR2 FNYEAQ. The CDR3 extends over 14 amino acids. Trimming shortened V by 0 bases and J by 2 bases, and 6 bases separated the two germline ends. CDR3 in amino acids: CASSLAFSTDTQYF. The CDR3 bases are TGTGCCAGCAGCTTAGCGTTCTCCACAGATACGCAGTATTTT.

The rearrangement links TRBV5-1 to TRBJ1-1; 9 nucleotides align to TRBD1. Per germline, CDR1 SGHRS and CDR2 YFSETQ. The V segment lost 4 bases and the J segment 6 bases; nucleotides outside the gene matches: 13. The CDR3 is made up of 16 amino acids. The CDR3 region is CASSPTGGAREAEAFF. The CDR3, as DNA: TGCGCCAGCAGCCCTACAGGGGGCGCCCGAGAGGCTGAAGCTTTCTTT. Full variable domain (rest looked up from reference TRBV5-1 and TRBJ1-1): KAGVTQTPRYLIKTRGQQVTLSCSPISGHRSVSWYQQTPGQGLQFLFEYFSETQRNKGNFPGRFSGRQFSNSRSEMNVSTLELGDSALYLCASSPTGGAREAEAFFGQGTRLTVV.

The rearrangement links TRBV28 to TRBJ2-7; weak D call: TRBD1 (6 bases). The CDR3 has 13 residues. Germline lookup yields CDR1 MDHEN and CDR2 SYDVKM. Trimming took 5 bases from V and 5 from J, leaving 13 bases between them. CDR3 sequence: CASSPPAGDEQYF. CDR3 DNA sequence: TGTGCCAGCAGTCCCCCCGCAGGGGACGAGCAGTACTTC.

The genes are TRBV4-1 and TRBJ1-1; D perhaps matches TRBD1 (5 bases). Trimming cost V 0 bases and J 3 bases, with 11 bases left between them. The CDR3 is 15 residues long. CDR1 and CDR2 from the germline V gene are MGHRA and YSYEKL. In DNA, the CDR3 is TGCGCCAGCAGCCAAGATGGGGCAGCCTACACTGAAGCTTTCTTT. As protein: CASSQDGAAYTEAFF.

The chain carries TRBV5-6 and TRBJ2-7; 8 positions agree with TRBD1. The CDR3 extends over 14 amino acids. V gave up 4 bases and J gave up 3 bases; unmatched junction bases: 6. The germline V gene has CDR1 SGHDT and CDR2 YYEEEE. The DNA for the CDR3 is TGTGCCAGCAGCCCCGGGACAGGAAACTACGAGCAGTACTTC. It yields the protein CASSPGTGNYEQYF.

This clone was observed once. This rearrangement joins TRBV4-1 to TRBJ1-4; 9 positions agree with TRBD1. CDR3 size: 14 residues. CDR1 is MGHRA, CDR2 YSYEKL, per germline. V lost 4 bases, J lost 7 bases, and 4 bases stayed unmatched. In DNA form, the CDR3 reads TGCGCCAGCAGCCCGGACAGGGGAGGTGAAAAACTGTTTTTT. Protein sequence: CASSPDRGGEKLFF.

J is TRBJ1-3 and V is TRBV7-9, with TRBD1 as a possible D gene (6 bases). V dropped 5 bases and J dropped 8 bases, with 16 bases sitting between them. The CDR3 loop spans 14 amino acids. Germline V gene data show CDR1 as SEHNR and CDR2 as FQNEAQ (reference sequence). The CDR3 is CASSLTTGVDTIYF. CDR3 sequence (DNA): TGTGCCAGCAGCCTCACGACAGGTGTGGACACCATATATTTT.

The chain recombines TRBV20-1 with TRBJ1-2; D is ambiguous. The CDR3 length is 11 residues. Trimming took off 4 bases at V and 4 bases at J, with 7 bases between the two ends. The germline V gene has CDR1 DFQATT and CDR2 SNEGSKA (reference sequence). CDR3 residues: CSAKTVYGYTF. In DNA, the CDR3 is TGCAGTGCTAAGACTGTCTATGGCTACACCTTC.

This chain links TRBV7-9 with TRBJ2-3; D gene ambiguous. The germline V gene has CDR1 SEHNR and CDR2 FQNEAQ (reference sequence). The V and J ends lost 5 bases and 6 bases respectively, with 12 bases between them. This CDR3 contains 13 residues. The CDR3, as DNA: TGTGCCAGCAGCGGCCCCTTATTGGATACGCAGTATTTT. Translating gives CASSGPLLDTQYF.

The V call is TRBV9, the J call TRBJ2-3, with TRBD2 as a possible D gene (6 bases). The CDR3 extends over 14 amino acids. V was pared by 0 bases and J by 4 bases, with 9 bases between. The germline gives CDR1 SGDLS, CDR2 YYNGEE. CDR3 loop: CASSVEGLSDTQYF. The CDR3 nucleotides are TGTGCCAGCAGCGTAGAGGGACTTTCAGATACGCAGTATTTT.

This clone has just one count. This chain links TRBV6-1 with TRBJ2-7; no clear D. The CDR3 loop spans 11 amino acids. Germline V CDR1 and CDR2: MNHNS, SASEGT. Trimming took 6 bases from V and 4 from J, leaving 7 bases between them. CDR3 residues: CASSLIYEQYF. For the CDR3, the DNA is TGTGCCAGCAGCCTCATATACGAGCAGTACTTC.

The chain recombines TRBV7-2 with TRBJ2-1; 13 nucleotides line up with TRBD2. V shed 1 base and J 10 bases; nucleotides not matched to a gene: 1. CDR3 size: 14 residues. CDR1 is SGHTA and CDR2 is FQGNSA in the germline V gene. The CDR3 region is CASSLGGLAGEQFF. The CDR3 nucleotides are TGTGCCAGCAGCTTAGGGGGACTAGCGGGAGAGCAGTTCTTC.

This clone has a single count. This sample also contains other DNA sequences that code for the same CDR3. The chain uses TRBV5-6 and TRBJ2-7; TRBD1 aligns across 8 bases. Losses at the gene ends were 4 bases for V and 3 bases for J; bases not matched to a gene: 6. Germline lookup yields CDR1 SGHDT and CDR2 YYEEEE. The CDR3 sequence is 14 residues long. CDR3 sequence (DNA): TGTGCCAGCAGCCTCCTCGACAGGGGCTACGAGCAGTACTTC. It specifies CASSLLDRGYEQYF.

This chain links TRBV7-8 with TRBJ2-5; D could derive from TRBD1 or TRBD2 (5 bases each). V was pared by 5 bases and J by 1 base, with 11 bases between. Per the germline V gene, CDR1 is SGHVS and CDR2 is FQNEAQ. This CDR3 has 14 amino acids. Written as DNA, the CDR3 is TGTGCCAGCAGCCCTGGGGGTACCCAAGAGACCCAGTACTTC. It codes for CASSPGGTQETQYF.

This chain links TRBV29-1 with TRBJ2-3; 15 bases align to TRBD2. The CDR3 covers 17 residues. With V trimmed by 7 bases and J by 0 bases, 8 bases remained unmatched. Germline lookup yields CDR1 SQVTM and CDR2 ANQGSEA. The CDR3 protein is CSAVGLAGGYSTDTQYF. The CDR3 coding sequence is TGCAGCGCCGTGGGACTAGCGGGGGGTTATAGCACAGATACGCAGTATTTT.

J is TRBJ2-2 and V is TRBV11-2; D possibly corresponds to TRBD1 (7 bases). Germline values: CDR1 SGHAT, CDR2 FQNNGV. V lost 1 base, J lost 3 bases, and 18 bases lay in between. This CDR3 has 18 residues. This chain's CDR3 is CASSLGGGGAVYTGELFF. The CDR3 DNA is TGTGCCAGCAGCTTAGGTGGAGGGGGCGCGGTCTACACCGGGGAGCTGTTTTTT.

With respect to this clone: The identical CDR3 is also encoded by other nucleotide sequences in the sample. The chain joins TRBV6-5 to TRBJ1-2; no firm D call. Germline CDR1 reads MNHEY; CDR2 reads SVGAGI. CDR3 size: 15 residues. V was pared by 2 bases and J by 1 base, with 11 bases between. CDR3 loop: CASSYGEGLNYGYTF. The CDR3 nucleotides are TGTGCCAGCAGTTACGGTGAAGGGCTTAACTATGGCTACACCTTC.

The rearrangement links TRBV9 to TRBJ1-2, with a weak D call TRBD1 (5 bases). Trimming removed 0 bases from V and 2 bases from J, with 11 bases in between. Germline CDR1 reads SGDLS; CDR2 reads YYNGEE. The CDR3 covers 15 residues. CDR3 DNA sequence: TGTGCCAGCAGCGTAGCTACCAGGGAGAACTATGGCTACACCTTC. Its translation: CASSVATRENYGYTF.

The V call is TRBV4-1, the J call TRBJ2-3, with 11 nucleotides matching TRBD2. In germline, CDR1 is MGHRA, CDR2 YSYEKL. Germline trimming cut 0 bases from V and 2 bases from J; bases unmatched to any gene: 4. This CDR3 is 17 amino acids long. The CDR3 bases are TGCGCCAGCAGCCAAGAAAGACTAGCGGGAAACACAGATACGCAGTATTTT. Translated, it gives CASSQERLAGNTDTQYF.

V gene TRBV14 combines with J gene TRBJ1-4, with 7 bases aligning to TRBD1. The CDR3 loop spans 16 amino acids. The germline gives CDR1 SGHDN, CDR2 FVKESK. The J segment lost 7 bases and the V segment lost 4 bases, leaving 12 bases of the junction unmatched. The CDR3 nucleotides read TGTGCCAGCAGCCTCGACTCCGGGACAGATTTTGAAAAACTGTTTTTT. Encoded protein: CASSLDSGTDFEKLFF. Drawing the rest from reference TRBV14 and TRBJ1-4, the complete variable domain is EAGVTQFPSHSVIEKGQTVTLRCDPISGHDNLYWYRRVMGKEIKFLLHFVKESKQDESGMPNNRFLAERTGGTYSTLKVQPAELEDSGVYFCASSLDSGTDFEKLFFGSGTQLSVL.

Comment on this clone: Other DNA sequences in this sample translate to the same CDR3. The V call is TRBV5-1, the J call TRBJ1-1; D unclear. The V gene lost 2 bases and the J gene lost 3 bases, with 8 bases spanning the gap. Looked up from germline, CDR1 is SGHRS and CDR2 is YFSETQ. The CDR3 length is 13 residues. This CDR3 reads CASSFSGYTEAFF. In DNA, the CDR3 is TGCGCCAGCAGCTTTTCCGGGTACACTGAAGCTTTCTTT.

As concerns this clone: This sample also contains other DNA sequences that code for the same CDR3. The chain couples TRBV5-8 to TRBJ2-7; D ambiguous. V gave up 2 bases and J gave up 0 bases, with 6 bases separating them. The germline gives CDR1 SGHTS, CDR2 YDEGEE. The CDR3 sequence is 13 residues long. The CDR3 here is CASSLTSSYEQYF. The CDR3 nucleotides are TGTGCCAGCAGCTTAACAAGCTCCTACGAGCAGTACTTC.

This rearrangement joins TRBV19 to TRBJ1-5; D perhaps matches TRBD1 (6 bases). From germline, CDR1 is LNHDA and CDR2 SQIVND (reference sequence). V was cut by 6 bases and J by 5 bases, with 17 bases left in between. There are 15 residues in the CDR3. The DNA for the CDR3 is TGTGCCAGTAGAACCAAAGACAGGTACGATCAGCCCCAGCATTTT. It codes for CASRTKDRYDQPQHF.

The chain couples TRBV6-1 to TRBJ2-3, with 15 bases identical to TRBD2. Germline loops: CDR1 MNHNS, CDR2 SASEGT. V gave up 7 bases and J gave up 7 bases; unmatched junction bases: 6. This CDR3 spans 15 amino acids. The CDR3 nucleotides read TGTGCCAGCAAGGGACTAGCGGGGGGTGGGAATACGCAGTATTTT. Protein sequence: CASKGLAGGGNTQYF.

Written as DNA, the CDR3 is TGTGCCAGCAGTTTAGGGTGGGGCCAGCGGGGGACCACAGATACGCAGTATTTT. Translation: CASSLGWGQRGTTDTQYF. This chain uses TRBV27 with TRBJ2-3, with 8 bases aligning to TRBD2. The CDR3 has 18 amino acids. Germline V gene data show CDR1 as MNHEY and CDR2 as SMNVEV (reference sequence). After removal of 2 bases from V and 2 bases from J, the junction contained 12 bases not matched to a gene.

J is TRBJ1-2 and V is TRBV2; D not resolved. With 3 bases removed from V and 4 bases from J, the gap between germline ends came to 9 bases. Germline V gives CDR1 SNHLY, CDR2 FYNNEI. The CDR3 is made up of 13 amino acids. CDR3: CASSDELSYGYTF. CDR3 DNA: TGTGCCAGCAGTGATGAACTATCCTATGGCTACACCTTC.

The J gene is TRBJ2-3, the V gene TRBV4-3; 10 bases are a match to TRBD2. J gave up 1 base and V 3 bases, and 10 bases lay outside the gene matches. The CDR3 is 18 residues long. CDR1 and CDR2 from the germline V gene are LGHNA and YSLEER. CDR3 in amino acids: CASSQGLASYSGTDTQYF. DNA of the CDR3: TGCGCCAGCAGCCAGGGACTAGCGAGTTACTCTGGCACAGATACGCAGTATTTT.